This TCR beta chain was captured in a study of metastatic and nonmetastatic thyroid tumors. The overall study: Malignant thyroid and benign thyroid patients provided blood and tumor or nodule tissue whose repertoires were compared.

Treatment of any kind had been given to no patient before thyroid surgery. This clone was detected many times. What it recognizes is unknown. Per the germline V gene, CDR1 is SNHLY and CDR2 is FYNNEI. J lost 2 bases, V lost 3 bases, and 10 bases had no gene match. This CDR3 is built from 17 residues. Notes on the study in general: Malignant thyroid tumors reportedly exceeded benign nodules significantly in TCR beta diversity, with the difference appearing in blood and tumor.

Original processing notes: What underpinned the distant-metastasis classifier for papillary thyroid cancer was the set of CDR3 differences across clinicopathological groups. TCRdb recomputed clones from the PCR reads via MiXCR. TCRdb's processing, not the authors' own work, is the source of the V and J calls. The repertoire holds about 31,000 clones, with around 20% as singletons. The sequenced material came from blood. The chain has TRBV2 and TRBJ2-5, with 9 bases aligning to TRBD1. The receptor was derived from a female donor with papillary thyroid cancer or a benign thyroid nodule (not recorded which). Some clones in this sample may be carry-over from other donors' samples. The CDR3 DNA sequence: TGTGCCAGCAGTGAGGCTGATACAGGGGGCCCTCAAGAGACCCAGTACTTC. The encoded protein is CASSEADTGGPQETQYF.